The rows below give T cell receptor beta chains drawn from one sample of a study of PD-L1 blockade in urothelial cancer. Sequencing used immunoSEQ multiplex PCR; TCRdb keeps in-frame clones, though not all of them. This sample carries tens of thousands of clones, less than 90% of them seen once, and the ten largest clones take 4% to 6%. The specimen was PBMCs, collected around atezolizumab (anti-PD-L1) treatment. The receptor source for this set is a man between 65 and 85 years old with urothelial cancer. Both conserved end residues are trimmed from each CDR3. Each record gives: V gene, J gene, CDR3 protein.

v_call: TRBV12-5
j_call: TRBJ1-1
cdr3_aa: ASGLGLNTEAF

v_call: TRBV27
j_call: TRBJ1-2
cdr3_aa: ASRFNQGAYGYT

v_call: TRBV7-9
j_call: TRBJ1-1
cdr3_aa: ASSPTTVTEAF

v_call: TRBV28
j_call: TRBJ1-5
cdr3_aa: ASSLLDRGGNQPQH

v_call: TRBV5-1
j_call: TRBJ1-3
cdr3_aa: ASSLSQSTSGNTIY

v_call: TRBV14
j_call: TRBJ2-7
cdr3_aa: ASSPGTTLLEQY

v_call: TRBV18
j_call: TRBJ2-7
cdr3_aa: ASSPMGAYEQY

v_call: TRBV6-1
j_call: TRBJ2-2
cdr3_aa: ASSEEVGGRSGGELF

v_call: TRBV28
j_call: TRBJ2-3
cdr3_aa: ASSLWVGAYTQY

v_call: TRBV10-3
j_call: TRBJ2-7
cdr3_aa: AISGGQGRDEQY

v_call: TRBV5-4
j_call: TRBJ2-3
cdr3_aa: ASSFPDLGSTDTQY

v_call: TRBV5-4
j_call: TRBJ2-7
cdr3_aa: ASSLGGQGVYEQY

v_call: TRBV4-1
j_call: TRBJ2-3
cdr3_aa: ASSQHEGVTDTQY

v_call: TRBV2
j_call: TRBJ2-3
cdr3_aa: ASRSGGSQY

v_call: TRBV28
j_call: TRBJ2-5
cdr3_aa: ASSFLGGGETQY

v_call: TRBV29-1
j_call: TRBJ1-1
cdr3_aa: SVDHPQGVRNTEAF

v_call: TRBV21-1
j_call: TRBJ2-1
cdr3_aa: ASSSKDRDRVLHEQF

v_call: TRBV28
j_call: TRBJ2-1
cdr3_aa: ASSFGSRAYNEQF

v_call: TRBV19
j_call: TRBJ2-3
cdr3_aa: ASSPRGLAGVTDTQY

v_call: TRBV7-9
j_call: TRBJ2-1
cdr3_aa: ASRREGQYYNEQF

v_call: TRBV9
j_call: TRBJ1-4
cdr3_aa: ASSRQGGNEKLF

v_call: TRBV6-6
j_call: TRBJ2-1
cdr3_aa: ASNRDRPSYNEQF

v_call: TRBV10-1
j_call: TRBJ2-1
cdr3_aa: ASSRDSSSYNEQF

v_call: TRBV28
j_call: TRBJ2-1
cdr3_aa: ASRLGTSLNEQF

v_call: TRBV4-1
j_call: TRBJ2-3
cdr3_aa: ASSQDRAGGADTQY

v_call: TRBV2
j_call: TRBJ2-5
cdr3_aa: ASSLQGRQETQY